This T cell receptor (beta chain) was recovered during a study of regulatory T cells in long-lasting Graves disease. General study points: TRBV28, TRBJ1-2 and TRBJ2-5 were segments that persistent disease favored. Reduced TCR diversity was observed in persistent Graves' patients versus newly diagnosed patients. Relative to new patients (under 1,000), persistent patients exhibited greater sharing of public clonotypes (about 3,000).

Time point meaning: newly diagnosed GD, antithyroid drugs for less than 3 months. There was RNA extracted from PBMCs, and the TCR library was made from it. An endocrinology department located in Xi'an, China, was where the patients came from. CDR3-region Arm-PCR and iRepertoire HTBI primers produced the TCR beta libraries. From the multiplex PCR reads, TCRdb called clonotypes with MiXCR, one entry per CDR3 protein. This sample has hundreds of thousands of distinct CDR3 sequences; about a sixth occur once, and the top ten carry approximately 35%. V lost 6 bases and J lost 0; bases outside the gene matches: 5. The CDR3 has 15 amino acids. Germline CDR1 MGHRA, CDR2 YSYEKL. In the case of this clonotype: The antigen remains undetermined.

V and J are TRBV4-1 and TRBJ2-3, with TRBD2 identical over 8 bases. The clonotype originates from a female donor with Graves disease. Sequencing was performed on peripheral blood mononuclear cells (PBMCs), taken at new diagnosis, from a patient treated with antithyroid drugs. DNA of the CDR3: TGCGCCAGCAGGGTAGCGGGGACTAGCACAGATACGCAGTATTTT. The encoded protein is CASRVAGTSTDTQYF.